This T cell receptor beta chain was recorded in a study of cytomegalovirus exposure and HLA in healthy donors. Points from the study as a whole: It was reported that the classifier diagnosed cytomegalovirus status with high specificity and sensitivity in both the original and validation cohorts. In a later analysis, most CMV-associated TCR beta chains appeared HLA-restricted.

Each donor's status was that of a healthy bone marrow donor. This PCR relied on a set of 60 Vbeta primers and 13 Jbeta primers. As handled by the study authors: Approximately 80 million unique TCR beta chains, roughly 11 million of them shared, were counted by a later analysis. Clones were sequenced by immunoSEQ multiplex PCR, and TCRdb holds only the in-frame ones, with some missing. For V, J and clone size, that table is used; D and trimming come from the DNA. Among about 130,000 clones, almost 85% were seen once, and the ten largest hold around 2.5%. The germline CDR1 and CDR2 sequences are SEHNR and FQNEAQ (reference sequence). CDR3 length equals 17 residues. After removal of 3 bases from V and 5 bases from J, the junction contained 15 bases not matched to a gene. On this clone: Its cognate antigen is unknown.

The V gene is TRBV7-9, the J gene TRBJ2-7; 8 bases are shared with TRBD2. The specimen was PBMCs. The sequence was obtained from a boy aged 2 to 9 in good health and CMV-seronegative. CDR3 region: CASSLALAGTILDEQYF. CDR3 nucleotides: TGTGCCAGCAGCTTGGCTCTAGCGGGTACAATATTGGACGAGCAGTACTTC.